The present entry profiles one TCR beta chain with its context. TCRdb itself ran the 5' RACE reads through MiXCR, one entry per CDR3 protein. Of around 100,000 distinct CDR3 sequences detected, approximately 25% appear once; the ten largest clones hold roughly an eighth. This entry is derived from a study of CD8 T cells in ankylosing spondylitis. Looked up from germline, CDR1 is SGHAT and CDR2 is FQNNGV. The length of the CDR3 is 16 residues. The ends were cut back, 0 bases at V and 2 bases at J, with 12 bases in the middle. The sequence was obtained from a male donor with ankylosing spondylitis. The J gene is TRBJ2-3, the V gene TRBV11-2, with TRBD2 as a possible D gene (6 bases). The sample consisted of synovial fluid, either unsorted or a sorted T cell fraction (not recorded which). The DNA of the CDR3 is TGTGCCAGCAGCTTAGATTCAGGACTACTCACAGATACGCAGTATTTT. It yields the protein CASSLDSGLLTDTQYF.